The 28 T cell receptor beta chains given below trace back to one sample, sequenced in a study of OX40 agonist ivuxolimab in advanced cancers. Libraries were prepared by immunoSEQ multiplex PCR; TCRdb keeps only in-frame clonotypes and omits some of them. The table includes about 61,000 clones, 70% to 90% detected once. The material was CD4+ or CD8+ T cells sorted from blood, obtained in a trial of the OX40 agonist ivuxolimab. The receptors here all came from an adult with an advanced solid tumor such as melanoma, head and neck, liver or kidney cancer.

This chain uses TRBV29-1 with TRBJ2-1, with TRBD1 as a possible D gene (6 bases). V was shortened by 1 base and J by 9 bases, with 13 bases between the two germline ends. The CDR3 runs 13 residues. Germline V gives CDR1 SQVTM, CDR2 ANQGSEA. CDR3 nucleotide sequence: TGCAGCGTTGAAGCCCAAAGGGGGAGTGAGCAGTTCTTC. Translation gives CSVEAQRGSEQFF.

The chain combines TRBV7-9 with TRBJ2-7, with TRBD1 identical over 9 bases. Germline CDR1 and CDR2: SEHNR and FQNEAQ (reference sequence). The length of the CDR3 is 17 residues. V was pared by 4 bases and J by 3 bases, with 13 bases of the junction left unmatched. The CDR3 DNA sequence: TGTGCCAGCAGCTCCAGGCGGACAGGGGAAGGCTTCTACGAGCAGTACTTC. Its protein product is CASSSRRTGEGFYEQYF.

The chain employs TRBV7-9 and TRBJ1-2; 9 bases map to TRBD1. Trimming at V came to 5 bases and at J to 8 bases, leaving 3 bases not matched to a gene. CDR1 is SEHNR, CDR2 FQNEAQ, per germline (reference sequence). The CDR3 covers 12 residues. The CDR3 spells CASSRTGDGYTF. DNA for the CDR3: TGTGCCAGCAGCCGGACAGGGGACGGCTACACCTTC.

This chain connects TRBV10-3 to TRBJ2-7, with D tentatively TRBD1 (6 bases). Trimming took 6 bases from V and 0 from J, leaving 12 bases between them. The CDR3 length is 14 residues. Germline V gives CDR1 ENHRY, CDR2 SYGVKD. The CDR3 DNA sequence: TGTGCCATCAGGACAGGCCCCCTCTCCTACGAGCAGTACTTC. Its translation: CAIRTGPLSYEQYF.

The genes are TRBV7-2 and TRBJ1-5; 7 bases align to TRBD1. J lost 0 bases, V lost 5 bases, and 10 bases had no gene match. Per germline, CDR1 SGHTA and CDR2 FQGNSA. This CDR3 has 17 residues. This CDR3 is CASSLHPGGRSNQPQHF. The CDR3 DNA is TGTGCCAGCAGCCTCCATCCAGGGGGGCGTAGCAATCAGCCCCAGCATTTT.

This clone was picked up one time. The J gene is TRBJ2-7, the V gene TRBV25-1; no definite D call. Trimming took off 10 bases at V and 0 bases at J, with 13 bases between the two ends. CDR3 length: 13 residues. Germline V gene data show CDR1 as MGHDK and CDR2 as SYGVNS. The CDR3 sequence: CATEDRYSYEQYF. The CDR3 DNA follows: TGTGCCACTGAAGACCGGTACTCCTACGAGCAGTACTTC.

The chain recombines TRBV12-5 with TRBJ1-5, with a weak D call TRBD1 (6 bases). Between the trimmed V and J ends, which lost 7 bases and 4 bases, there was a span of 17 bases. Germline-derived CDR1 and CDR2 are LGHNT and FRNRAP. This CDR3 comprises 15 residues. CDR3: CASALSGGPNQPQHF. CDR3 bases: TGTGCTAGTGCCTTGTCCGGGGGGCCAAATCAGCCCCAGCATTTT.

J is TRBJ1-4 and V is TRBV7-2, with a weak D call TRBD1 (6 bases). This CDR3 spans 15 amino acids. With 5 bases removed from V and 2 bases from J, the gap between germline ends came to 12 bases. Germline CDR1 and CDR2: SGHTA and FQGNSA. CDR3 amino acids: CASSQNRATNEKLFF. CDR3 nucleotides: TGTGCCAGCAGCCAGAACAGGGCCACTAATGAAAAACTGTTTTTT.

The chain has TRBV18 and TRBJ2-1; D might be TRBD1 (5 bases). This CDR3 comprises 15 residues. V lost 6 bases and J lost 5, with 17 bases in between. The germline gives CDR1 KGHSH, CDR2 LQKENI. The CDR3 sequence is CASSLDRGTNNEQFF. In nucleotides, the CDR3 is TGTGCCAGCTCCCTAGATAGGGGAACGAACAATGAGCAGTTCTTC.

This sequence joins TRBV11-2 and TRBJ2-1; 8 bases map to TRBD1. The CDR3 is 14 residues long. The J segment lost 8 bases and the V segment lost 1 base, leaving 4 bases of the junction unmatched. Germline CDR1 and CDR2: SGHAT and FQNNGV. In DNA form, the CDR3 reads TGTGCCAGCAGCTTAGTTCAGGGGGCCTATGAGCAGTTCTTC. Its translation: CASSLVQGAYEQFF.

V is TRBV19 and J is TRBJ2-3, with D possibly TRBD2 on 6 matching bases. CDR3 length: 14 amino acids. V gave up 6 bases and J gave up 0 bases, with 10 bases separating them. CDR1 and CDR2 from the germline V gene are LNHDA and SQIVND (reference sequence). The CDR3 DNA reads as TGTGCCAGTAGGAGGAGGGGAAGCACAGATACGCAGTATTTT. Translation gives CASRRRGSTDTQYF.

The chain couples TRBV2 to TRBJ1-5; the D gene is possibly TRBD1 (6 bases). V dropped 5 bases and J dropped 6 bases, with 20 bases sitting between them. The CDR3 runs to 16 residues. The germline gives CDR1 SNHLY, CDR2 FYNNEI. The CDR3: CASSLGARALGQPQHF. CDR3 DNA: TGTGCCAGCAGTCTGGGGGCCAGGGCTTTGGGTCAGCCCCAGCATTTT. The entire variable domain, with the rest obtained from reference TRBV2 and TRBJ1-5, is as follows: EPEVTQTPSHQVTQMGQEVILRCVPISNHLYFYWYRQILGQKVEFLVSFYNNEISEKSEIFDDQFSVERPDGSNFTLKIRSTKLEDSAMYFCASSLGARALGQPQHFGDGTRLSIL.

The J gene is TRBJ1-4, the V gene TRBV6-5; D remains unclear. CDR1 MNHEY and CDR2 SVGAGI come from the germline V gene. There are 14 residues in the CDR3. V was clipped by 5 bases and J by 6 bases, with 13 bases between them. CDR3 protein: CASSLLTQHEKLFF. The CDR3, as DNA: TGTGCCAGCAGTCTCTTAACCCAGCATGAAAAACTGTTTTTT.

The gene calls are TRBV27 and TRBJ2-3; D gene ambiguous. The CDR3 has 14 amino acids. Trimming stripped 0 bases from V and 0 bases from J, with 4 bases between. The V gene's germline CDR1 is MNHEY and CDR2 SMNVEV (reference sequence). The CDR3 DNA is TGTGCCAGCAGTTTATCAACTAGCACAGATACGCAGTATTTT. This translates into CASSLSTSTDTQYF.

The chain joins TRBV6-5 to TRBJ1-4; TRBD1 aligns across 9 bases. The ends lost 2 bases at V and 4 bases at J; junction bases unmatched: 2. This CDR3 comprises 15 residues. Germline assignment: CDR1 MNHEY and CDR2 SVGAGI. The CDR3 loop is CASSYATGGNEKLFF. The CDR3 nucleotides read TGTGCCAGCAGTTACGCGACAGGGGGTAATGAAAAACTGTTTTTT.

The rearrangement links TRBV5-1 to TRBJ2-7; 10 bases line up with TRBD2. Trimming removed 4 bases from V and 2 bases from J; junction bases left unmatched: 6. Germline V gene data show CDR1 as SGHRS and CDR2 as YFSETQ. The CDR3 extends over 15 amino acids. This chain's CDR3 is CASSIGLAAPYEQYF. The CDR3 DNA is TGCGCCAGCAGCATCGGACTAGCGGCCCCCTACGAGCAGTACTTC.

The chain uses TRBV2 and TRBJ1-2; a possible D gene is TRBD1 (6 bases). Deletions cut 6 bases from V and 3 bases from J, with 14 bases between. CDR1 is SNHLY and CDR2 is FYNNEI in the germline V gene. The length of the CDR3 is 14 residues. The CDR3 bases are TGTGCCAGCAGAGACAGGTTAGGTCACTATGGCTACACCTTC. Amino acid sequence: CASRDRLGHYGYTF.

The rearrangement joins TRBV27 to TRBJ1-4; weak D call: TRBD1 (6 bases). CDR3 length equals 12 residues. In germline, CDR1 is MNHEY, CDR2 SMNVEV (reference sequence). V was trimmed by 8 bases and J by 4 bases, leaving 8 bases between them. In nucleotides, the CDR3 is TGTGCCAGCCGGGACAATAATGAAAAACTGTTTTTT. It translates to CASRDNNEKLFF.

This CDR3 is CASSSTRLADTQYF. CDR3 sequence (DNA): TGTGCCAGCAGCAGTACCCGACTAGCAGATACGCAGTATTTT. The chain joins TRBV11-2 to TRBJ2-3, with D perhaps TRBD2 (6 bases). Trimming removed 5 bases at V and 4 bases at J, with 13 bases between. This CDR3 has 14 residues. Looked up from germline, CDR1 is SGHAT and CDR2 is FQNNGV.

The rearrangement uses TRBV30 and TRBJ1-3; D call uncertain. Germline assignment: CDR1 GTSNPN and CDR2 SVGIG (reference sequence). This CDR3 spans 15 amino acids. Trimming removed 0 bases from V and 0 bases from J, with 9 bases in between. The CDR3 nucleotides read TGTGCCTGGAGTGTACAGAGGAGCTCTGGAAACACCATATATTTT. As protein: CAWSVQRSSGNTIYF.

This chain connects TRBV11-2 to TRBJ2-1; the match to TRBD1 covers 8 bases. This CDR3 spans 17 amino acids. V lost 5 bases to trimming and J lost 2 bases; unmatched junction nucleotides: 11. Germline V lookup: CDR1 SGHAT, CDR2 FQNNGV. The chain's CDR3 is CASSPTGDRYTYNEQFF. As DNA, the CDR3 is TGTGCCAGCAGCCCGACTGGGGACAGGTACACCTACAATGAGCAGTTCTTC.

The chain recombines TRBV6-5 with TRBJ2-3; the D is unclear. CDR3 length: 15 amino acids. Germline V gene lookup returns CDR1 MNHEY and CDR2 SVGAGI. The ends were cut back, 7 bases at V and 2 bases at J, with 16 bases in the middle. CDR3 residues: CASTPHWTDTDTQYF. DNA for the CDR3: TGTGCCAGCACCCCTCACTGGACCGACACAGATACGCAGTATTTT.

This chain joins TRBV5-1 and TRBJ2-1, with D maybe TRBD2 (6 bases). The germline CDR1 and CDR2 sequences are SGHRS and YFSETQ. V was shortened by 4 bases and J by 2 bases, with 16 bases between the two germline ends. The CDR3 spans 16 residues. The CDR3 DNA follows: TGCGCCAGCAGCAGGGTGGGCGGGGCAACCTACAATGAGCAGTTCTTC. This translates into CASSRVGGATYNEQFF.

The V call is TRBV27, the J call TRBJ2-3; a weak D match, TRBD1 (6 bases). The length of the CDR3 is 15 residues. In germline, CDR1 is MNHEY, CDR2 SMNVEV (reference sequence). Trimming removed 3 bases from V and 0 bases from J, with 10 bases in between. As DNA, the CDR3 is TGTGCCAGCAGTTTCTTAACAGGGAGCACAGATACGCAGTATTTT. It translates to CASSFLTGSTDTQYF.

J is TRBJ1-1 and V is TRBV7-9, with 8 bases that match TRBD1. The ends lost 5 bases at V and 5 bases at J; junction bases unmatched: 10. Per the germline V gene, CDR1 is SEHNR and CDR2 is FQNEAQ (reference sequence). The CDR3 contains 15 residues. CDR3: CASSTPGGGLTEAFF. CDR3 nucleotide sequence: TGTGCCAGCAGCACCCCAGGGGGCGGGTTAACTGAAGCTTTCTTT.

This clone has just one count. This sequence joins TRBV6-4 and TRBJ1-3; D unresolved. The CDR3 covers 14 residues. CDR1 and CDR2 from the germline V gene are MRHNA and SNTAGT. Trimming removed 6 bases at V and 0 bases at J, with 9 bases between. The CDR3 DNA reads TGTGCCAGCAGCCCGACACACTCTGGAAACACCATATATTTT. This translates into CASSPTHSGNTIYF.

The gene calls are TRBV6-1 and TRBJ2-1; 9 bases are shared with TRBD2. CDR1 is MNHNS, CDR2 SASEGT, per germline. This CDR3 spans 14 amino acids. V was clipped by 3 bases and J by 7 bases; unmatched bases: 4. As DNA, the CDR3 is TGTGCCAGCAGTGAGGCGGGGGGGCCTAATGAGCAGTTCTTC. Residues: CASSEAGGPNEQFF.

V gene TRBV5-5 combines with J gene TRBJ1-2; D is uncertain. The CDR3 sequence is 13 residues long. Germline V gene lookup returns CDR1 SGHKS and CDR2 YYEKEE (reference sequence). V was trimmed by 6 bases and J by 4 bases, leaving 13 bases between them. The CDR3 DNA reads TGTGCCAGCACCCCCCGAGGGCCCTATGGCTACACCTTC. Residues: CASTPRGPYGYTF.